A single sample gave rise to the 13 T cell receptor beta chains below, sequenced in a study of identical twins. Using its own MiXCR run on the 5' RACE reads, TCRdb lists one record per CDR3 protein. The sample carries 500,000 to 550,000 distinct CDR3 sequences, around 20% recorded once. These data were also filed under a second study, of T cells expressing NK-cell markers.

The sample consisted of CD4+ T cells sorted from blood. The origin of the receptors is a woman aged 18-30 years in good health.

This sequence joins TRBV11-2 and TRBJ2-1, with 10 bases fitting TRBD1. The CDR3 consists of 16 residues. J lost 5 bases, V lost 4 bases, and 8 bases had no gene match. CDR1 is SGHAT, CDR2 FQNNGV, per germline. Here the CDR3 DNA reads TGTGCCAGCAGCTCGACAGGGGGCATCATCCACAATGAGCAGTTCTTC. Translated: CASSSTGGIIHNEQFF. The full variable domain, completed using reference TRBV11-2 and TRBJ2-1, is EAGVAQSPRYKIIEKRQSVAFWCNPISGHATLYWYQQILGQGPKLLIQFQNNGVVDDSQLPKDRFSAERLKGVDSTLKIQPAKLEDSAVYLCASSSTGGIIHNEQFFGPGTRLTVL.

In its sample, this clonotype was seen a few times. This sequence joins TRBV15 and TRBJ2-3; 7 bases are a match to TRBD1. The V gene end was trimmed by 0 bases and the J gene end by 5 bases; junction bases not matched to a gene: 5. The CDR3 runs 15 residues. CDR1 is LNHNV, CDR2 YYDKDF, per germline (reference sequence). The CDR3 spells CATSRDRPGGDTQYF. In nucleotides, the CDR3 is TGTGCCACCAGCAGAGATCGGCCAGGGGGAGATACGCAGTATTTT.

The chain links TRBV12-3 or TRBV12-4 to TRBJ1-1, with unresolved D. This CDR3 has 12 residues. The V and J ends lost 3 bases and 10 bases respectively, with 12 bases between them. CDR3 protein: CASSFRLPGAFF. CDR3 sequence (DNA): TGTGCCAGCAGTTTCCGCCTTCCAGGAGCTTTCTTT.

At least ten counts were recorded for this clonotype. The CDR3 sequence is CSVVPRGPLNTEAFF. The CDR3 nucleotides read TGCAGCGTTGTTCCCAGGGGCCCTTTGAACACTGAAGCTTTCTTT. This sequence joins TRBV29-1 and TRBJ1-1, with D possibly matching TRBD1 (6 bases). Germline loops: CDR1 SQVTM, CDR2 ANQGSEA. The CDR3 spans 15 residues. V dropped 4 bases and J dropped 0 bases, with 15 bases sitting between them.

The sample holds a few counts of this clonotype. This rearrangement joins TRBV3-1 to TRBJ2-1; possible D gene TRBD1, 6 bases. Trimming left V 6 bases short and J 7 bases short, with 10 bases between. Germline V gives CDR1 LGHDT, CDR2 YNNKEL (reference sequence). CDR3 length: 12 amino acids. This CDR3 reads CASRRGKNEQFF. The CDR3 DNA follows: TGTGCCAGCAGAAGGGGGAAGAATGAGCAGTTCTTC.

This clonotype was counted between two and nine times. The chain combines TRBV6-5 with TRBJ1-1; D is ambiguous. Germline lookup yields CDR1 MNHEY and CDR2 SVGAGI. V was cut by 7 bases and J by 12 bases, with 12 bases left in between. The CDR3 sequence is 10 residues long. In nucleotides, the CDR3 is TGTGCCAGCACTCCGCTCGGAACTTTCTTT. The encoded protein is CASTPLGTFF.

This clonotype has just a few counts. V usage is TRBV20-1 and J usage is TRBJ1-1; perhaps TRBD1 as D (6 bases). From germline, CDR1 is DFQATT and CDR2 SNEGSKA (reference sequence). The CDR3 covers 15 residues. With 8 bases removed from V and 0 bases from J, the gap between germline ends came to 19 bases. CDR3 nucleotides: TGCAGTCCCCGGAATGGAAGGGACATGAACACTGAAGCTTTCTTT. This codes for CSPRNGRDMNTEAFF.

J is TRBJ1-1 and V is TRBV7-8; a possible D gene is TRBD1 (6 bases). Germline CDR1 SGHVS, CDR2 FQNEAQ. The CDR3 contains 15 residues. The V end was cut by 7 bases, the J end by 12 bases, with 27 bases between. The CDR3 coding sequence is TGTGCCAGCACCACGAACCGGGACACCATCAACCCCCCTTTCTTT. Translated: CASTTNRDTINPPFF.

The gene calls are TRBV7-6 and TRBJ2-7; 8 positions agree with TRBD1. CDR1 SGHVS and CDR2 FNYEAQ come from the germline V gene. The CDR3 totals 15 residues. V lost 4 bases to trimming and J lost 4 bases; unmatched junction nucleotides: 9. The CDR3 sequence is CASSSPDRGQYEQYF. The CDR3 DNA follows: TGTGCCAGCAGCTCCCCCGACAGGGGTCAATACGAGCAGTACTTC.

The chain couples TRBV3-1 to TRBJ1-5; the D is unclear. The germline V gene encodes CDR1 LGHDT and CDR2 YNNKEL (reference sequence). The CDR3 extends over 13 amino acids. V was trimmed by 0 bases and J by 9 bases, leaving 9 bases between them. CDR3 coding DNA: TGTGCCAGCAGCCAAGACCTCGGTGGGCCCCAGCATTTT. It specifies CASSQDLGGPQHF. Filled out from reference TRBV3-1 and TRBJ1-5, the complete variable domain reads DTAVSQTPKYLVTQMGNDKSIKCEQNLGHDTMYWYKQDSKKFLKIMFSYNNKELIINETVPNRFSPKSPDKAHLNLHINSLELGDSAVYFCASSQDLGGPQHFGDGTRLSIL.

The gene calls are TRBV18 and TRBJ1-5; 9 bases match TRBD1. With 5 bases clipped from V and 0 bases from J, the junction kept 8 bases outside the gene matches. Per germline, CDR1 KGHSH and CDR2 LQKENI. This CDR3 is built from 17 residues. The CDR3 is CASSTGQGLYSNQPQHF. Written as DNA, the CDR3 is TGTGCCAGCTCAACGGGACAGGGCCTTTATAGCAATCAGCCCCAGCATTTT.

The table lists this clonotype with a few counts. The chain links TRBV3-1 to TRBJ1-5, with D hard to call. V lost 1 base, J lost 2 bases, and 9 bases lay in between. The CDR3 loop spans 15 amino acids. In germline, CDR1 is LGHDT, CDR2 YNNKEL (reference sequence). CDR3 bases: TGTGCCAGCAGCCAAGCCGGGGAGGGCAATCAGCCCCAGCATTTT. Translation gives CASSQAGEGNQPQHF.

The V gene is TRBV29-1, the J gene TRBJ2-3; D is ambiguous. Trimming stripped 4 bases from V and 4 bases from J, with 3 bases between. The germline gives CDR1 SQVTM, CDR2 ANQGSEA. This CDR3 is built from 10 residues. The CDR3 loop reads CSVASDTQYF. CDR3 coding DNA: TGCAGCGTTGCTTCAGATACGCAGTATTTT.